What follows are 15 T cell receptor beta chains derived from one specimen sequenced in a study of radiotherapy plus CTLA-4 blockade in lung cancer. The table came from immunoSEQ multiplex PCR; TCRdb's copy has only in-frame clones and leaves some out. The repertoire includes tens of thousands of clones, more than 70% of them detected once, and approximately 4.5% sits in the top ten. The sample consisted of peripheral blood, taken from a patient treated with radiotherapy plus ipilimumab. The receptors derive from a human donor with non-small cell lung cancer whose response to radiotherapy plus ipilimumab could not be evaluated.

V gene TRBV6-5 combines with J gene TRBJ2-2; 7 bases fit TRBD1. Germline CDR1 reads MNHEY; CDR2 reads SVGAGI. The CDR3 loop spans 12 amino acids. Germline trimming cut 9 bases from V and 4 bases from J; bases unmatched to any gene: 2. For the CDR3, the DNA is TGTGCCAGTAGACAGGGCACCGGGGAGCTGTTTTTT. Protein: CASRQGTGELFF.

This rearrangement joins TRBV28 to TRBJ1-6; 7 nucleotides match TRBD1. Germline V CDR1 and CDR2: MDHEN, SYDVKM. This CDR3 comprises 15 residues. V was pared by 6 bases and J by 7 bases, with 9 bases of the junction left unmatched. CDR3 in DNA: TGTGCCAGCAGCCTCCGACAGGGTTGGAATTCACCCCTCCACTTT. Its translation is CASSLRQGWNSPLHF.

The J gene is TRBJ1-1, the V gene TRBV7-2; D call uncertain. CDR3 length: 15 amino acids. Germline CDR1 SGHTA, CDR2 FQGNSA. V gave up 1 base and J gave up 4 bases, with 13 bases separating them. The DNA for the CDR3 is TGTGCCAGCAGCTTAGGGTCGGGTATGGGCACTGAAGCTTTCTTT. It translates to CASSLGSGMGTEAFF.

The CDR3 spells CASSPWGQKDTQYF. The CDR3 DNA reads as TGTGCCAGCTCACCATGGGGGCAGAAGGATACGCAGTATTTT. J is TRBJ2-3 and V is TRBV18; the D gene is possibly TRBD1 (6 bases). Trimming left V 2 bases short and J 6 bases short, with 12 bases between. CDR1 is KGHSH, CDR2 LQKENI, per germline. This CDR3 comprises 14 residues. Full variable domain (remainder filled in from reference TRBV18 and TRBJ2-3): NAGVMQNPRHLVRRRGQEARLRCSPMKGHSHVYWYRQLPEEGLKFMVYLQKENIIDESGMPKERFSAEFPKEGPSILRIQQVVRGDSAAYFCASSPWGQKDTQYFGPGTRLTVL.

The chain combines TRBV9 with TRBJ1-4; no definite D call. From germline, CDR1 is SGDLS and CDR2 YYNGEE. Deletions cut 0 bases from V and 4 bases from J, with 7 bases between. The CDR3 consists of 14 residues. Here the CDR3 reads CASSVGQINEKLFF. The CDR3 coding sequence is TGTGCCAGCAGCGTAGGGCAGATTAATGAAAAACTGTTTTTT.

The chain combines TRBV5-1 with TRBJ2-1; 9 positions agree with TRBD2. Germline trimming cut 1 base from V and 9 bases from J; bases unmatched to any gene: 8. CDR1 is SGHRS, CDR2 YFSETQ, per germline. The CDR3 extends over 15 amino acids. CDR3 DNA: TGCGCCAGCAGCTTGCGGGTAGCGGGAGCGGGTGAGCAGTTCTTC. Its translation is CASSLRVAGAGEQFF.

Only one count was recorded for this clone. CDR3 region: CASSINTGYGYTF. The CDR3 DNA reads as TGTGCCAGTAGTATAAACACGGGCTATGGCTACACCTTC. J is TRBJ1-2 and V is TRBV19; D uncertain. V lost 2 bases and J 4 bases, leaving 8 bases between the germline ends. Germline assignment: CDR1 LNHDA and CDR2 SQIVND (reference sequence). The CDR3 totals 13 residues.

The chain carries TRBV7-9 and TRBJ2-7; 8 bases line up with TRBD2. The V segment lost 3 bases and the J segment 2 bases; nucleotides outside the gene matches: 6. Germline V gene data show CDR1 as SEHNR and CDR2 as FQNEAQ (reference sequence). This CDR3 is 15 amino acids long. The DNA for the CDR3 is TGTGCCAGCAGCTTTAAGTCGGGACTAGCCTACGAGCAGTACTTC. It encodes CASSFKSGLAYEQYF.

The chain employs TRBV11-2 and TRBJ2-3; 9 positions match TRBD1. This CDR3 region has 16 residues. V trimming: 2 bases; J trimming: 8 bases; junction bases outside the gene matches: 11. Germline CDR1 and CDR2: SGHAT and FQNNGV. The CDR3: CASSLRAGTGRGTQYF. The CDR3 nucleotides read TGTGCCAGCAGCTTAAGGGCCGGGACAGGGAGAGGTACGCAGTATTTT.

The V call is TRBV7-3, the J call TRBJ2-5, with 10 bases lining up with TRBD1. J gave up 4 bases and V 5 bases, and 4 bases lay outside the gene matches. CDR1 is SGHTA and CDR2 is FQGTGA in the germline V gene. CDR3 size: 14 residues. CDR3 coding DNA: TGTGCCAGCAGCCCGACAGGGGGCGTAGAGACCCAGTACTTC. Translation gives CASSPTGGVETQYF.

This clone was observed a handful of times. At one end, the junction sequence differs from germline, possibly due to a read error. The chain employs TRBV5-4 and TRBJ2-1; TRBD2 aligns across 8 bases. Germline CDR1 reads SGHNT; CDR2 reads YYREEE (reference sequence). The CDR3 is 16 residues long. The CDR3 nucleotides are TGCGCCAGCAGCCAAGAGGGACTAGGTAATTACAATGAGCAGTTCTTC. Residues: CASSQEGLGNYNEQFF.

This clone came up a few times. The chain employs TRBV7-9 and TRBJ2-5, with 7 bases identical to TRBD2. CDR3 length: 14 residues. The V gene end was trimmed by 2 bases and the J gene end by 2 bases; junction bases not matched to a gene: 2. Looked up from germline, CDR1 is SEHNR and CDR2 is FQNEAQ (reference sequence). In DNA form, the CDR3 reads TGTGCCAGCAGCTTAAGACTAGCTCAAGAGACCCAGTACTTC. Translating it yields CASSLRLAQETQYF.

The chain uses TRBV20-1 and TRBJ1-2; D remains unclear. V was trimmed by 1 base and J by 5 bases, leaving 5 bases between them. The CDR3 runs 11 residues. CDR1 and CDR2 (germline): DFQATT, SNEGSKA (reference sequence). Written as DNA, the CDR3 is TGCAGTGCTAGAGTCCGTTATGGCTACACCTTC. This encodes CSARVRYGYTF.

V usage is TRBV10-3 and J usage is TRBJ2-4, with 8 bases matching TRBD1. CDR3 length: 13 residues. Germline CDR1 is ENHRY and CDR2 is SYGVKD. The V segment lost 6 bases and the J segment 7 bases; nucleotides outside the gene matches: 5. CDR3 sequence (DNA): TGTGCCATCAGCGAGGACAGGGCCAACATTCAGTACTTC. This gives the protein CAISEDRANIQYF.

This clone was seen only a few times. This CDR3 is CASSPYPSASSYNEQFF. The CDR3 nucleotides are TGTGCCAGCAGCCCATACCCTAGCGCCAGCTCCTACAATGAGCAGTTCTTC. The gene calls are TRBV5-4 and TRBJ2-1; possible D gene TRBD2, 6 bases. The CDR3 is made up of 17 amino acids. CDR1 is SGHNT and CDR2 is YYREEE in the germline V gene (reference sequence). V lost 4 bases and J lost 0, with 17 bases in between.